This T cell receptor beta chain was profiled in a study of T cells in Graves' hyperthyroidism and ophthalmopathy. From RNA transcripts, TCR beta CDR3 regions were amplified. An initial round of RT-PCR targeting the TCR CDR3 relied on the HTBI primer set. MiXCR was run by TCRdb on the multiplex PCR reads, yielding one entry per CDR3 protein. The data show approximately 380,000 distinct CDR3 sequences, under 20% seen once. Turning to this clonotype: What it recognizes is unknown.

The V end lost 2 bases, the J end lost 6 bases, and 6 bases lay between the germline ends. Looked up from germline, CDR1 is MNHNS and CDR2 is SASEGT. The CDR3 runs 12 residues. With duration under 3 months, ophthalmopathy was active: Clinical Activity Score at least 3, NOSPECS at least 4. General observations from the study: Ophthalmopathy and stable hyperthyroidism were separated by a 13 V-J model.

V and J are TRBV6-1 and TRBJ2-3, with D unresolved. The receptor was isolated from a young man with Graves' ophthalmopathy. The sequenced sample consisted of blood. The CDR3 sequence is CASSENWDTQYF. CDR3 nucleotides: TGTGCCAGCAGTGAAAATTGGGATACGCAGTATTTT.